This paragraph covers one T cell receptor beta chain sequence. The data derive from a study of T-cell memory formation after mild COVID-19. Via MiXCR, TCRdb re-called the 5' RACE reads, giving one row per CDR3 protein. The sample consists of over 250,000 distinct CDR3 sequences, 15% of them appearing once. Germline V gives CDR1 SGHKS, CDR2 YYEKEE (reference sequence). The V gene lost 4 bases and the J gene lost 8 bases, with 9 bases spanning the gap. The CDR3 is made up of 11 amino acids. Sequenced material: PBMCs or a T cell subset sorted from them (not recorded which). The chain links TRBV5-5 to TRBJ1-1, with D perhaps TRBD1 (6 bases). This receptor was taken from a man aged 18-30 years who had mild COVID-19 (a few samples of this study predate the infection). Cell type and time point are not known. The CDR3 is CASSRQAEAFF. The DNA for the CDR3 is TGTGCCAGCAGCCGACAGGCAGAAGCTTTCTTT.